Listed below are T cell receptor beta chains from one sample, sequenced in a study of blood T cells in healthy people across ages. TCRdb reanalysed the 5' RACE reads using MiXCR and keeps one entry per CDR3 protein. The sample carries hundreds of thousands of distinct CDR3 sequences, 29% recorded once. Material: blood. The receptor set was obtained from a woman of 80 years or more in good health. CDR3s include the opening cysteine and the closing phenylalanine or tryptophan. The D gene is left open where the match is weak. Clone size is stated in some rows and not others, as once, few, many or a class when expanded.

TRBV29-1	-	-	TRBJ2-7	CSVEVSGASLSEQYF	TGCAGCGTTGAGGTATCCGGGGCTAGCTTGAGCGAGCAGTACTTC
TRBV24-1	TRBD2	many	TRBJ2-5	CATSDRTSGVQETQYF	TGTGCCACCAGTGACCGGACTAGCGGGGTCCAAGAGACCCAGTACTTC
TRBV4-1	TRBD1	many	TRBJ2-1	CASSQLRDRGDNEQFF	TGCGCCAGCAGCCAACTCCGGGACAGGGGGGACAATGAGCAGTTCTTC
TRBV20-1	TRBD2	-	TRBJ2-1	CSARFSSGAGASYNEQFF	TGCAGTGCCAGATTCTCAAGCGGAGCGGGGGCGTCCTACAATGAGCAGTTCTTC
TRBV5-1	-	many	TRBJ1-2	CASSLTIGSFGGYTF	TGCGCCAGCAGCTTGACAATAGGATCGTTTGGAGGCTACACCTTC
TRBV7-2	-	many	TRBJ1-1	CASSLRHPEGSEAFF	TGTGCCAGCAGCTTAAGACACCCTGAAGGCTCTGAAGCTTTCTTT
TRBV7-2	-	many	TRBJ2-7	CASSRASTYEQYF	TGTGCCAGCAGCCGGGCTAGTACGTACGAGCAGTACTTC
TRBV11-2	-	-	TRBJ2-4	CASSPTTGPGVQYF	TGTGCCAGCAGCCCGACTACAGGGCCGGGGGTTCAGTACTTC
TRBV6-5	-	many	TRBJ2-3	CASSYGFPDTQYF	TGTGCCAGCAGTTACGGGTTCCCAGATACGCAGTATTTT
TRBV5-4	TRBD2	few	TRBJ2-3	CASSYDGLAGTDTQYF	TGTGCCAGCAGCTATGATGGACTAGCGGGCACAGATACGCAGTATTTT
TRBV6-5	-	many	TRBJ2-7	CASSATGNEQYF	TGTGCCAGCAGTGCCACAGGGAACGAGCAGTACTTC
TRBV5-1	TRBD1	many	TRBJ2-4	CASSTGQGNIQYF	TGCGCCAGCAGCACGGGACAGGGAAACATTCAGTACTTC
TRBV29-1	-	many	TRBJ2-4	CSVKKNIQYF	TGCAGCGTTAAAAAAAACATTCAGTACTTC
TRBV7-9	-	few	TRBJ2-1	CASSLAGQLRGGYNEQFF	TGTGCCAGCAGCTTAGCGGGGCAGTTGCGGGGTGGGTACAATGAGCAGTTCTTC
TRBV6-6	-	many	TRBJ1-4	CASSLQGGDNEKLFF	TGTGCCAGCAGTTTACAGGGAGGAGATAATGAAAAACTGTTTTTT
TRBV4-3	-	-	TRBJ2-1	CASSQELWGYNEQFF	TGCGCCAGCAGCCAAGAATTGTGGGGATACAATGAGCAGTTCTTC
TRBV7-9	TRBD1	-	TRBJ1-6	CASSPASGGSSPLHF	TGTGCCAGCAGCCCCGCATCAGGGGGAAGTTCACCCCTCCACTTT
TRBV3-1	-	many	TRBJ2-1	CASSQMYNEQFF	TGTGCCAGCAGCCAGATGTACAATGAGCAGTTCTTC
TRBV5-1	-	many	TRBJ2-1	CASSLEAGSSYNEQFF	TGCGCCAGCAGCTTGGAGGCGGGGAGCTCCTACAATGAGCAGTTCTTC
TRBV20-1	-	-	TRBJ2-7	CSAGGTPSYGQYF	TGCAGTGCTGGAGGGACACCCTCCTACGGGCAGTACTTC
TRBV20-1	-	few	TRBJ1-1	CSAPAPNTEAFF	TGCAGTGCTCCGGCCCCAAACACTGAAGCTTTCTTT
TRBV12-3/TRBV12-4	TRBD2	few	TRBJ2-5	CASSTQGGETQYF	TGTGCCAGCAGTACTCAGGGAGGGGAGACCCAGTACTTC
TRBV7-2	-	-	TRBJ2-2	CASSLVFTANTGELFF	TGTGCCAGCAGCTTAGTTTTCACCGCGAACACCGGGGAGCTGTTTTTT
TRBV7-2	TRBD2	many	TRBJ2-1	CASSLDRRGGAEQFF	TGTGCCAGCAGCTTAGATCGGCGGGGGGGCGCTGAGCAGTTCTTC
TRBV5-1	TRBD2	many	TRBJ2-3	CASSLPPWRGGHGTDTQYF	TGCGCCAGCAGCTTGCCCCCGTGGCGGGGGGGCCACGGCACAGATACGCAGTATTTT
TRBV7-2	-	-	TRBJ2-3	CASSSERTSTDTQYF	TGTGCCAGCAGCTCGGAGCGGACCAGCACAGATACGCAGTATTTT
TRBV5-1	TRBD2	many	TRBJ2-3	CASSLPGTSSPDTQYF	TGCGCCAGCAGCTTACCCGGGACTAGCTCCCCAGATACGCAGTATTTT
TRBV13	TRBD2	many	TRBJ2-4	CASSLGASGGNIQYF	TGTGCCAGCAGCTTAGGGGCTAGCGGGGGAAACATTCAGTACTTC
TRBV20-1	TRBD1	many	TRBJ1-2	CSAPTGGGFSYTF	TGCAGTGCCCCAACAGGGGGCGGTTTTAGCTACACCTTC
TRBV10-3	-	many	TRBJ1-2	CAISESYKGPNYGYTF	TGTGCCATCAGTGAGTCTTACAAGGGGCCAAACTATGGCTACACCTTC
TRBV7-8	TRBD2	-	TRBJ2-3	CASSSRVLAGRSDTQYF	TGTGCCAGCAGCTCTAGAGTACTAGCGGGGCGGTCAGATACGCAGTATTTT